A selection of T cell receptor beta chains follows, all from one sample in a study of shared clonotypes between healthy human individuals. The assay was immunoSEQ multiplex PCR, and TCRdb's table has in-frame clones only and misses some. The table lists about 690,000 clones, about 90% of them singletons. Sequenced: memory CD8+ T cells from PBMCs. These receptors originate from a young man in good health. Some clones in this sample may be carry-over from other donors' samples. The conserved cysteine and the conserved F or W are not part of the CDR3 here. Each record gives: V gene, clone size, CDR3 protein. The size field is filled for only some rows; it gives once, few, many or a size class.

>TRBV12-5|.
ASGLPLGRGGKSYEQY
>TRBV27|.
ASSRDTEAF
>TRBV6-1|.
ASLQGKELGNEQF
>TRBV7-7|.
ASSLALGGEQY
>TRBV30|.
AWSGPNTGGLETQY
>TRBV11-2|.
ASSLGPYKNTEAF
>TRBV28|.
ASSSTGISAYGGELF
>TRBV4-3|.
ASSQDGGLAGVWAAEQY
>TRBV19|few
ASSPGTMNTEAF
>TRBV9|.
ASSVTGGSYEQY
>TRBV29-1|.
SVDTGIKSGYT
>TRBV9|.
ASSEWAGVPAEQY
>TRBV19|.
ASSLYSGSSVNEQF
>TRBV27|.
ASRHPGAQETQY
>TRBV9|once
ASSEGLGAYEQY
>TRBV10-3|.
ASDQGSSYEQY
>TRBV28|.
ASSLGDRDQETQY
>TRBV27|.
ASSFTGGSYEQY
>TRBV11-3|.
ASSAWPSDGRSYEQY
>TRBV29-1|once
SVELQGASYEQY
>TRBV9|.
ASSVYGGSGELF
>TRBV20-1|.
SARLWGYT
>TRBV9|.
ASSGWTGSNYGYT